This T cell receptor beta chain was retrieved from a study of early T cells in non-severe SARS-CoV-2 infection. Study background: Sequencing input comprised bulk RNA from unsorted whole blood; chain pairing was not available.

Germline CDR1 reads LGHDT; CDR2 reads YNNKEL (reference sequence). The trim removed 2 bases at V and 3 bases at J, leaving 25 bases unmatched. CDR3 length: 22 residues. Each cDNA molecule carried a unique molecular identifier. TCRdb re-analysed the 5' RACE reads in MiXCR, keeping a single row per CDR3 protein. The sample yields about 39,000 distinct CDR3 sequences, around 5.8% seen once. The material was whole blood, obtained at baseline. This chain uses TRBV3-1 with TRBJ2-7, with TRBD2 matching over 10 bases. The sequence was obtained from an adult who was a healthcare worker with PCR-confirmed SARS-CoV-2 infection or an uninfected control (not recorded which). DNA of the CDR3: TGTGCCAGCAGCCAAAGTACTCCGTGGGCTAGCGGGAGAACTCCACGGTTCTACGAGCAGTACTTC. Translating it yields CASSQSTPWASGRTPRFYEQYF.